Here is one T cell receptor beta chain with its context. This table comes from immunoSEQ multiplex PCR, and its TCRdb copy is limited to in-frame clones, with some not included. Counted here are 250,000 or so clones, around 86% occurring once; the ten biggest clones make up about 8.7%. This sample was included in a study of blood T cell repertoires in COVID-19. V lost 4 bases, J lost 8 bases, and 13 bases lay in between. The CDR3 contains 13 residues. This TCR was recovered from a man aged 40-55 years with active or convalescent COVID-19. The chain employs TRBV12-3 or TRBV12-4 and TRBJ2-3, with D perhaps matching TRBD2 (6 bases). What was sequenced was peripheral blood. The CDR3 reads CASSSGPRGTQYF. Here the CDR3 DNA reads TGTGCCAGCAGTTCGGGCCCGCGGGGTACGCAGTATTTT.